A selection of T cell receptor beta chains follows, all from one sample in a study of follicular helper T cells after annual influenza vaccination. The assay was immunoSEQ multiplex PCR, and TCRdb's table has in-frame clones only and misses some. The sample contains about 6,500 clones, roughly four fifths of which appear only once. The source was CXCR5- memory CD4+ T cells sorted from blood, collected on the day of influenza vaccination. The source is an adult who received the influenza vaccine. The CDR3 runs from the conserved cysteine through the conserved F or W. The D gene is left open where the match is weak. Only part of the rows carry a size: once, few, many, or a class if the clone is expanded.

V	D	J	size	CDR3	DNA
TRBV10-3	TRBD1	TRBJ1-2	-	CAIRGTGNGYTF	TGTGCCATCAGAGGGACAGGGAATGGCTACACCTTC
TRBV5-3	TRBD1	TRBJ1-5	-	CALRSRGRLQPQHF	TGTGCACTCCGGAGCAGGGGGCGGCTTCAGCCCCAGCATTTT
TRBV5-1	-	TRBJ1-4	-	CASSLALRQSNEKLFF	TGCGCCAGCAGCTTGGCCTTGCGACAGTCTAATGAAAAACTGTTTTTT
TRBV7-9	TRBD2	TRBJ2-7	-	CASIRSGTSGGEQYF	TGTGCCAGCATCCGTTCTGGGACTAGCGGCGGTGAGCAGTACTTC
TRBV5-8	-	TRBJ2-7	-	CASSSRQAYEQYF	TGTGCCAGCAGCTCGAGGCAGGCTTACGAGCAGTACTTC
TRBV6-5	-	TRBJ2-7	-	CASRRQISYEQYF	TGTGCCAGCAGGCGACAAATCTCCTACGAGCAGTACTTC
TRBV9	TRBD2	TRBJ2-3	-	CASSVALGGNADTQYF	TGTGCCAGCAGCGTAGCTCTGGGGGGGAATGCAGATACGCAGTATTTT
TRBV5-1	TRBD1	TRBJ2-2	-	CASSWDRNTGELFF	TGCGCCAGCAGCTGGGACAGGAACACCGGGGAGCTGTTTTTT
TRBV27	TRBD1	TRBJ1-1	once	CASRRQGSEAFF	TGTGCCAGCAGAAGACAGGGCTCTGAAGCTTTCTTT
TRBV7-8	TRBD2	TRBJ2-7	-	CASSLGSGGYEQYF	TGTGCCAGCAGCCTCGGTAGCGGGGGGTACGAGCAGTACTTC
TRBV11-2	-	TRBJ1-4	-	CASSLGAGGLTNEKLFF	TGTGCCAGCAGCTTGGGGGCGGGCGGGTTGACTAATGAAAAACTGTTTTTT
TRBV7-2	-	TRBJ1-2	-	CASKRGLVGANYGYTF	TGTGCCAGCAAAAGGGGCTTGGTCGGGGCTAACTATGGCTACACCTTC
TRBV7-2	TRBD1	TRBJ1-1	-	CASRRQGNTEAFF	TGTGCCAGCAGGAGACAGGGGAACACTGAAGCTTTCTTT
TRBV5-6	TRBD2	TRBJ2-2	-	CASSLTGGPLETGELFF	TGTGCCAGCAGTTTGACGGGGGGGCCTTTGGAGACCGGGGAGCTGTTTTTT
TRBV19	-	TRBJ1-3	-	CASSADYRGNTIYF	TGTGCCAGTAGTGCAGATTACCGAGGAAACACCATATATTTT
TRBV2	TRBD2	TRBJ2-2	-	CASRWLAGAGELFF	TGTGCCAGCAGGTGGCTAGCGGGGGCCGGGGAGCTGTTTTTT
TRBV4-3	TRBD2	TRBJ2-7	-	CASSQEENGGGRRVIYEQYF	TGCGCCAGCAGCCAAGAGGAAAATGGCGGGGGGCGCCGGGTCATCTACGAGCAGTACTTC
TRBV6-1	TRBD1	TRBJ1-4	few	CASSLGTGDEKLFF	TGTGCCAGCAGCCTCGGGACAGGGGATGAAAAACTGTTTTTT
TRBV4-1	TRBD1	TRBJ2-5	-	CASSWTGAGETQYF	TGCGCCAGCAGCTGGACAGGGGCGGGAGAGACCCAGTACTTC
TRBV6-5	-	TRBJ2-1	-	CASSPRTASGNEQFF	TGTGCCAGCAGCCCCCGGACAGCCTCGGGCAATGAGCAGTTCTTC
TRBV5-4	-	TRBJ2-3	once	CASSSVGVRITDTQYF	TGTGCCAGCAGCTCCGTCGGGGTTAGAATCACAGATACGCAGTATTTT
TRBV11-3	-	TRBJ1-1	-	CASSPRGGWGGMNTEAFF	TGTGCCAGCAGCCCTAGGGGCGGATGGGGTGGCATGAACACTGAAGCTTTCTTT
TRBV7-8	TRBD1	TRBJ1-4	-	CASSTRTGEVDEKLFF	TGTGCCAGCAGCACCCGGACAGGGGAGGTTGATGAAAAACTGTTTTTT
TRBV23-1	-	TRBJ1-2	-	CASSQSPGWSGYTF	TGCGCCAGCAGTCAATCTCCAGGCTGGAGCGGCTACACCTTC
TRBV9	-	TRBJ2-5	-	CASSVAGQETQYF	TGTGCCAGCAGCGTAGCGGGGCAAGAGACCCAGTACTTC
TRBV19	-	TRBJ1-2	-	CASTPGGGTGQFYGYTF	TGTGCCAGTACACCCGGGGGCGGCACGGGACAATTTTATGGCTACACCTTC
TRBV27	-	TRBJ1-1	-	CASSPIGPLWGRGNTEAFF	TGTGCCAGCAGCCCAATAGGGCCTCTTTGGGGGCGAGGGAACACTGAAGCTTTCTTT
TRBV10-3	-	TRBJ1-2	few	CAISDQIYGYTF	TGTGCCATTTCGGACCAGATCTATGGCTACACCTTC
TRBV21-1	-	TRBJ2-4	once	CASSKRLAGIGLAKNIQYF	TGTGCCAGCAGCAAACGACTAGCGGGGATAGGATTAGCCAAAAACATTCAGTACTTC
TRBV5-1	-	TRBJ1-2	-	CASSLAGEVDGYGYTF	TGCGCCAGCAGCTTGGCAGGGGAGGTTGACGGGTATGGCTACACCTTC
TRBV5-5	TRBD2	TRBJ2-3	-	CASSLVAGGLSPDTQYF	TGTGCCAGCAGCTTGGTGGCGGGGGGGCTTTCCCCAGATACGCAGTATTTT
TRBV5-1	-	TRBJ1-2	few	CASSLGGYGYTF	TGCGCCAGCAGTTTGGGGGGTTATGGCTACACCTTC
TRBV11-2	TRBD1	TRBJ1-4	-	CASSKDRGREKLFF	TGTGCCAGCAGCAAAGACAGGGGGCGAGAAAAACTGTTTTTT
TRBV27	TRBD1	TRBJ1-5	-	CASSLSVQGAGNQPQHF	TGTGCCAGCAGTTTATCGGTCCAGGGGGCAGGCAATCAGCCCCAGCATTTT
TRBV6-1	TRBD1	TRBJ2-3	once	CASRPDRSWIDTQYF	TGTGCCAGCAGACCGGACAGGTCTTGGATAGATACGCAGTATTTT
TRBV27	-	TRBJ2-1	-	CASTSFLGRLPLQGQFF	TGTGCCAGCACCTCGTTCCTGGGGAGACTTCCCCTACAGGGGCAGTTCTTC
TRBV18	-	TRBJ1-1	-	CASGRLPTEAFF	TGTGCCAGCGGACGGCTTCCCACTGAAGCTTTCTTT
TRBV5-1	-	TRBJ2-2	-	CASSLYRTGSPGELFF	TGCGCCAGCAGCTTGTACCGGACGGGCTCCCCCGGGGAGCTGTTTTTT
TRBV5-1	-	TRBJ2-3	-	CASSSRPALSTDTQYF	TGCGCCAGCAGCTCGAGGCCCGCCTTGAGCACAGATACGCAGTATTTT
TRBV9	TRBD2	TRBJ2-5	-	CASSVTPGTSGETQYF	TGTGCCAGCAGCGTTACTCCCGGGACTAGTGGGGAGACCCAGTACTTC
TRBV4-1	TRBD2	TRBJ2-5	-	CASSQGRGGGTQYF	TGCGCCAGCAGCCAGGGCCGGGGGGGTGGGACCCAGTACTTC
TRBV2	-	TRBJ1-6	-	CASRGGPVNSPLHF	TGTGCCAGCAGAGGTGGCCCGGTTAATTCACCCCTCCACTTT